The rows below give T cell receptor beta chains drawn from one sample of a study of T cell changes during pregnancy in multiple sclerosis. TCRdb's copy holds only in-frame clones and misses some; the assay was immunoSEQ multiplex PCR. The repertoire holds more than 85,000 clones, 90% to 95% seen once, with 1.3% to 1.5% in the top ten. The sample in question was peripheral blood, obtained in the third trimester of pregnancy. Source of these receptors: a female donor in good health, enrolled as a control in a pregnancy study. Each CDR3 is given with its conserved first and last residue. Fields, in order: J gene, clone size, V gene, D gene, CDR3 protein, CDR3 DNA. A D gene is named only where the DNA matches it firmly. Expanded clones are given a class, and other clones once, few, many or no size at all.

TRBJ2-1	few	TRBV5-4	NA	CASSIRNEQFF	TGTGCCAGCAGCATCCGGAATGAGCAGTTCTTC
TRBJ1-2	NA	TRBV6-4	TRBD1	CASSDSLTGSNYGYTF	TGTGCCAGCAGTGACTCCTTGACAGGGTCGAACTATGGCTACACCTTC
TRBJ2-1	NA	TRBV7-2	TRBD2	CASSLRGSVGNEQFF	TGTGCCAGCAGCTTACGCGGGAGTGTTGGCAATGAGCAGTTCTTC
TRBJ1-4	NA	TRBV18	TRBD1	CASSPGQGEPSGNEKLFF	TGTGCCAGCTCACCCGGACAGGGGGAGCCCTCGGGGAATGAAAAACTGTTTTTT
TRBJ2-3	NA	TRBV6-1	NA	CASRLDTSTDTQYF	TGTGCCAGCCGACTAGACACTAGCACAGATACGCAGTATTTT
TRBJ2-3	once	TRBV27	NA	CASSLLALSTDTQYF	TGTGCCAGCAGTCTACTAGCATTAAGCACAGATACGCAGTATTTT
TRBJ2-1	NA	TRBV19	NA	CASSLYSYNEQFF	TGTGCCAGTAGTCTCTACAGTTACAATGAGCAGTTCTTC
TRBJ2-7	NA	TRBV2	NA	CASSEGVGVEQYF	TGTGCCAGCAGTGAAGGAGTAGGGGTGGAGCAGTACTTC
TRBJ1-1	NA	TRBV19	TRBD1	CASRDQGGNTEAFF	TGTGCCAGTAGGGACCAGGGGGGGAACACTGAAGCTTTCTTT
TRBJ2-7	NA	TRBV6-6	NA	CASSYQASYEQYF	TGTGCCAGCAGTTATCAGGCCTCCTACGAGCAGTACTTC
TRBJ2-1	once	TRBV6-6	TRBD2	CASNNGGLAGTNEQFF	TGTGCCAGCAACAACGGGGGACTAGCGGGAACCAATGAGCAGTTCTTC
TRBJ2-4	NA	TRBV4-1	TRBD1	CASSQEGLGQMIAKNIQYF	TGCGCCAGCAGCCAAGAGGGCTTGGGACAGATGATAGCCAAAAACATTCAGTACTTC
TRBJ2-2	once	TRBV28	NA	CASSLVFGELFF	TGTGCCAGCAGTTTAGTATTCGGGGAGCTGTTTTTT
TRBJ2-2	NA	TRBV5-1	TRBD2	CASSFGTSGTGELFF	TGCGCCAGCAGCTTCGGGACTAGCGGGACCGGGGAGCTGTTTTTT
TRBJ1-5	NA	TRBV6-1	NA	CASSQQTANQPQHF	TGTGCCAGCAGCCAACAGACAGCGAATCAGCCCCAGCATTTT
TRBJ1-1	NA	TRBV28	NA	CASLKTLGGRAEAFF	TGTGCCAGCCTGAAAACTCTGGGGGGACGGGCTGAAGCTTTCTTT
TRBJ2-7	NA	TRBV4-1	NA	CASSQDTGSYEQYF	TGCGCCAGCAGCCAAGATACAGGCTCCTACGAGCAGTACTTC
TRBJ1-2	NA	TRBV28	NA	CASNHRGGDYGYTF	TGTGCCAGCAACCACCGGGGGGGGGACTATGGCTACACCTTC
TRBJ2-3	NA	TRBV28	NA	CASSFLTLRTDTQYF	TGTGCCAGCAGTTTTTTGACTCTACGCACAGATACGCAGTATTTT
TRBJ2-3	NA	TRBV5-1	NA	CASSLTGSVGTDTQYF	TGCGCCAGCAGCTTGACAGGGTCCGTTGGCACAGATACGCAGTATTTT
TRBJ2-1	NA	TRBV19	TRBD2	CASSMGLQGSDEQFF	TGTGCCAGTAGTATGGGACTACAAGGGAGTGATGAGCAGTTCTTC
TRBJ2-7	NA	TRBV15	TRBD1	CATSREATGTGAYEQYF	TGTGCCACCAGCAGAGAGGCTACCGGGACAGGGGCCTACGAGCAGTACTTC